This T cell receptor beta chain is from a study of blood T cell repertoires in COVID-19. Repertoires were generated with immunoSEQ multiplex PCR, while TCRdb's copy carries only in-frame clones and drops some. The profile shows approximately 28,000 clones, roughly 80% of them singletons. The CDR3 sequence is 14 residues long. CDR1 MGHRA and CDR2 YSYEKL come from the germline V gene. V lost 7 bases, J lost 5 bases, and 8 bases stayed unmatched. The chain has TRBV4-1 and TRBJ2-7, with 10 positions matching TRBD1. Sequenced input: peripheral blood. The TCR originated in a woman in her sixties or seventies with acute or convalescent COVID-19. CDR3 loop: CASTLGQGEDEQYF. The CDR3, as DNA: TGCGCCAGCACTCTTGGACAGGGGGAGGACGAGCAGTACTTC.